A selection of T cell receptor beta chains follows, all from one sample in a study of cytomegalovirus exposure and HLA in healthy donors. Profiled with immunoSEQ multiplex PCR; TCRdb holds only in-frame clones, not every one. The sample contains some 200,000 clones, roughly 80% of which appear only once. The material sequenced was PBMCs. Source of these receptors: a man aged 50 to 59 in good health and CMV-seronegative. Both conserved end residues are part of each CDR3. A D gene is named only where the DNA matches it firmly. Rows give clone size only sometimes, using once, few, many, or a class for an expanded clone.

-,TRBJ2-2,TRBV15,-,CATSQAGELFF,TGTGCCACCAGCCAGGCCGGGGAGCTGTTTTTT
TRBD2,TRBJ2-7,TRBV4-3,-,CASSQGSAGGEQYF,TGCGCCAGCAGCCAAGGGTCAGCGGGGGGCGAGCAGTACTTC
-,TRBJ2-6,TRBV5-4,-,CASRSTASGANVLTF,TGTGCCAGCAGATCGACAGCCTCTGGGGCCAACGTCCTGACTTTC
-,TRBJ1-4,TRBV7-9,-,CASSLDRPVYEKLFF,TGTGCCAGCAGCTTAGACAGACCTGTTTATGAAAAACTGTTTTTT
-,TRBJ1-2,TRBV29-1,-,CSVRPEQGLGYTF,TGCAGCGTACGACCCGAACAGGGCTTGGGCTACACCTTC
-,TRBJ2-3,TRBV29-1,few,CSVEYQTWPDTQYF,TGCAGCGTTGAATATCAAACCTGGCCAGATACGCAGTATTTT
TRBD2,TRBJ2-2,TRBV6-6,-,CASTSGGVSTGELFF,TGTGCCAGCACTTCGGGGGGGGTGAGCACCGGGGAGCTGTTTTTT
-,TRBJ1-1,TRBV11-2,-,CASSPGGGRYGTEAFF,TGTGCCAGCAGCCCCGGGGGGGGTCGATATGGGACTGAAGCTTTCTTT
-,TRBJ1-3,TRBV7-2,-,CASSPTGRRGNTIYF,TGTGCCAGCAGTCCGACAGGACGACGTGGAAACACCATATATTTT
-,TRBJ1-6,TRBV5-1,once,CASSPDSLNSPLHF,TGCGCCAGCAGCCCAGACAGCTTAAATTCACCCCTCCACTTT
TRBD1,TRBJ1-6,TRBV28,-,CASSLDEYRGTSPLHF,TGTGCCAGCAGCCTCGACGAATACAGGGGGACTTCACCCCTCCACTTT